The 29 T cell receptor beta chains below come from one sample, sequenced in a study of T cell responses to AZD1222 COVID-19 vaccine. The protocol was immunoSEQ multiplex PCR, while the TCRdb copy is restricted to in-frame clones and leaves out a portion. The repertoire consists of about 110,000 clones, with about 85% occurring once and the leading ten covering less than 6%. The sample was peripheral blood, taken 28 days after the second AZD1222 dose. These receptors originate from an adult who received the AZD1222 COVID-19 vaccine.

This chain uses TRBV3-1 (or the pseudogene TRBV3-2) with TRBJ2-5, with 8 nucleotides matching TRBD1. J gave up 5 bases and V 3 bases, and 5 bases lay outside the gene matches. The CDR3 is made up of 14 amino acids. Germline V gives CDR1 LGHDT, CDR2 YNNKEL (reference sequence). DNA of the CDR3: TGTGCCAGCAGCCAGTCAGGGGGCAAGGAGACCCAGTACTTC. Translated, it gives CASSQSGGKETQYF.

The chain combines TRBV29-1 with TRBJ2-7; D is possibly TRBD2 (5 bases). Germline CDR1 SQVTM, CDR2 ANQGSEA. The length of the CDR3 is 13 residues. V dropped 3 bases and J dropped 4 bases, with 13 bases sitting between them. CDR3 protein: CSVDRSGSYEQYF. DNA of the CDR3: TGCAGCGTTGACAGGAGCGGCTCTTACGAGCAGTACTTC.

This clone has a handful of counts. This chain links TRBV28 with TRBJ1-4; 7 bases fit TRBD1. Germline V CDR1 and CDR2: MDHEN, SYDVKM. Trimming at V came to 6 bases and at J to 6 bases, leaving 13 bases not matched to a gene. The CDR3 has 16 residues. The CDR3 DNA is TGTGCCAGCAGCCCTGAAGAGACAGGGCGATATGAAAAACTGTTTTTT. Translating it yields CASSPEETGRYEKLFF.

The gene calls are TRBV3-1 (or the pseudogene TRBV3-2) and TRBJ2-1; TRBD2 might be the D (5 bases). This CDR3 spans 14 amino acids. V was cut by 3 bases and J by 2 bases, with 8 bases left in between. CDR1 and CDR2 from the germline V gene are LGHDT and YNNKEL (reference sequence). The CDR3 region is CASSHGVTYNEQFF. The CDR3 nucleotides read TGTGCCAGCAGCCACGGGGTTACCTACAATGAGCAGTTCTTC.

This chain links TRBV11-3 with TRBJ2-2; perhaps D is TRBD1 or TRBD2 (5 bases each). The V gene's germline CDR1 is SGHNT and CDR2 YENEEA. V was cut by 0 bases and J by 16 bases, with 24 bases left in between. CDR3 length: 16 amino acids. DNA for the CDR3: TGTGCCAGCAGCTTAGATTCGGGGATAGGGGTAGGCCGTCGGTTTTTT. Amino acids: CASSLDSGIGVGRRFF.

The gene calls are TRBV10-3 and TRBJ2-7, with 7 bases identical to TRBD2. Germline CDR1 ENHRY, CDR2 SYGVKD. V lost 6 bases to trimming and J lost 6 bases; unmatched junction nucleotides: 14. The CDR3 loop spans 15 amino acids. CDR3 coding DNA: TGTGCCATCAGGGGAGGGCAGAGTAATCTGGGCGAGCAGTACTTC. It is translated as CAIRGGQSNLGEQYF.

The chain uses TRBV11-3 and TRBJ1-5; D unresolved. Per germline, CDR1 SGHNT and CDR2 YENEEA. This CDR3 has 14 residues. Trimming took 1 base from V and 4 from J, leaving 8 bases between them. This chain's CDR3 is CASSLGGNNQPQHF. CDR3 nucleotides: TGTGCCAGCAGCTTAGGAGGGAATAATCAGCCCCAGCATTTT.

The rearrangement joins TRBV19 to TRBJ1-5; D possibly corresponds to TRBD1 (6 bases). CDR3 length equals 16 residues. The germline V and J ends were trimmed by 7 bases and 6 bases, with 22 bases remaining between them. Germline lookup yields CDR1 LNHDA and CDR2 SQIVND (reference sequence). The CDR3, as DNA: TGTGCCAGTACAGGGGAAGAGGCGGCGCTAAGTCAGCCCCAGCATTTT. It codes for CASTGEEAALSQPQHF.

CDR3 coding DNA: TGTGCCAGCCAGACGGACCGGAACACCGGGGAGCTGTTTTTT. It yields the protein CASQTDRNTGELFF. This chain links TRBV7-2 with TRBJ2-2, with D uncertain. From germline, CDR1 is SGHTA and CDR2 FQGNSA. V lost 8 bases, J lost 1 base, and 11 bases lay in between. The CDR3 has 14 amino acids.

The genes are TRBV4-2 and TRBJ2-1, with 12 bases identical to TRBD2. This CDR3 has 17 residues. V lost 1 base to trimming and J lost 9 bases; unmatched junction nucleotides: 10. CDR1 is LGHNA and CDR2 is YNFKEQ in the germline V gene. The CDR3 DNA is TGTGCCAGCAGCCAAGTGGGGCTAGCGGGGGGGCCGGCTGAGCAGTTCTTC. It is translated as CASSQVGLAGGPAEQFF.

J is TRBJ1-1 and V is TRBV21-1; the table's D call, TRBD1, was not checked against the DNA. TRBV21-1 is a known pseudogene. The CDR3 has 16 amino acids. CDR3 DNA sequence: TGTGCCAGCAGCCACCCGGGACAGGGGAAACGGACTGAAGCTTTCTTT. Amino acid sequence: CASSHPGQGKRTEAFF.

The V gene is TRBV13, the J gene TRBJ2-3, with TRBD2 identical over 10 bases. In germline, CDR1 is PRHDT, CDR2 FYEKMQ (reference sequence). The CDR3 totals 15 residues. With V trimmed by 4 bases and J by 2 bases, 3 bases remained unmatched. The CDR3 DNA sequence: TGTGCCAGCAGCTCCGGGACTAGCGCCACAGATACGCAGTATTTT. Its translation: CASSSGTSATDTQYF.

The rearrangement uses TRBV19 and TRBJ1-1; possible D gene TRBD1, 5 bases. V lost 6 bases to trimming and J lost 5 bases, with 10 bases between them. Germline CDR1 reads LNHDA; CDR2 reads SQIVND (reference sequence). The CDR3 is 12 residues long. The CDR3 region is CASRPGGTEAFF. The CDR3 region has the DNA TGTGCCAGTAGGCCGGGGGGTACTGAAGCTTTCTTT.

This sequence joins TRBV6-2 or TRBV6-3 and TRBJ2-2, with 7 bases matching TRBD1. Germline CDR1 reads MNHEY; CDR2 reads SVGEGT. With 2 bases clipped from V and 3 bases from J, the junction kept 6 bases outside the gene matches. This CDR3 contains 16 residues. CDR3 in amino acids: CASSYRPGGDTGELFF. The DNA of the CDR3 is TGTGCCAGCAGTTACCGGCCAGGGGGAGACACCGGGGAGCTGTTTTTT.

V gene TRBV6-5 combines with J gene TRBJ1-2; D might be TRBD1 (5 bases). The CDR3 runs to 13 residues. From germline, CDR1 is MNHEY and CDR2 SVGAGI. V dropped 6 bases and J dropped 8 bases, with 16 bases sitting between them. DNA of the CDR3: TGTGCCAGCAGAGTGCTCAGCGGGGGAGGCTACACCTTC. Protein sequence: CASRVLSGGGYTF.

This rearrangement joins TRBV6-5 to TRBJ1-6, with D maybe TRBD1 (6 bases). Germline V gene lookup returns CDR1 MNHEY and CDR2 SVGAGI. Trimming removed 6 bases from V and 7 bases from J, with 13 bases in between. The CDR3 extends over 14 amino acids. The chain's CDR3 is CASRGHWGNSPLHF. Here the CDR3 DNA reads TGTGCCAGCAGGGGACATTGGGGAAATTCACCCCTCCACTTT.

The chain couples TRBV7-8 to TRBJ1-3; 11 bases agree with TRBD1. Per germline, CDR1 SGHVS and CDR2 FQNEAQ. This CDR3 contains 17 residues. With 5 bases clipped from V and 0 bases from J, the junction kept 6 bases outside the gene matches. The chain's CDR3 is CASSRGQGAASGNTIYF. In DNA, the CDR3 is TGTGCCAGCAGCAGAGGACAGGGGGCCGCCTCTGGAAACACCATATATTTT. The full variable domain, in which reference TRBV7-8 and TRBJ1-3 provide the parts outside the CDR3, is GAGVSQSPRYKVAKRGQDVALRCDPISGHVSLFWYQQALGQGPEFLTYFQNEAQLDKSGLPSDRFFAERPEGSVSTLKIQRTQQEDSAVYLCASSRGQGAASGNTIYFGEGSWLTVV.

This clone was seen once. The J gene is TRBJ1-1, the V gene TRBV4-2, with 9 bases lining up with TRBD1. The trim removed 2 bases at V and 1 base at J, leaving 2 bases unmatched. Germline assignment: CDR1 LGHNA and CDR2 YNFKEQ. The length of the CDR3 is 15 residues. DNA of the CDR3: TGTGCCAGCAGCCAAATGGGACAGGGGAACACTGAAGCTTTCTTT. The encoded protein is CASSQMGQGNTEAFF.

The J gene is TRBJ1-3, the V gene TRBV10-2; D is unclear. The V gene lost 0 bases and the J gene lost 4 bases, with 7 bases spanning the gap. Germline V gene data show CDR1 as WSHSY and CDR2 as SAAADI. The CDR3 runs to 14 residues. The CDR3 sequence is CASSESAQGNTIYF. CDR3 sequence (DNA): TGCGCCAGCAGTGAGTCGGCTCAAGGAAACACCATATATTTT.

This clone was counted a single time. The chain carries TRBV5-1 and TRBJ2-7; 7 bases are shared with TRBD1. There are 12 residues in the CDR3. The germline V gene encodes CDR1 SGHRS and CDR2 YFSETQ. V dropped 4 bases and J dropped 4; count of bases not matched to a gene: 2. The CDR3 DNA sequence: TGCGCCAGCAGCCTACAGGGGTACGAGCAGTACTTC. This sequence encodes CASSLQGYEQYF.

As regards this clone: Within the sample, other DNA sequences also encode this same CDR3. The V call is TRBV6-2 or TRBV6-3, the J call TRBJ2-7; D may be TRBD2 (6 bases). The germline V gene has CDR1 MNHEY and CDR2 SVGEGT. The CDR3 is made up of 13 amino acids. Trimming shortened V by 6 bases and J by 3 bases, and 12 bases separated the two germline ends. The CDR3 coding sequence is TGTGCCAGCAGCCGGGACTCCCTCTACGAGCAGTACTTC. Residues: CASSRDSLYEQYF.

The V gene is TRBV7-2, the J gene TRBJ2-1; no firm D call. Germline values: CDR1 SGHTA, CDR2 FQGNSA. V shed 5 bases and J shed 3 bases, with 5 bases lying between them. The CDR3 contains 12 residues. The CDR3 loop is CASSRYYNEQFF. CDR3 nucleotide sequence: TGTGCCAGCAGCCGTTACTACAATGAGCAGTTCTTC.

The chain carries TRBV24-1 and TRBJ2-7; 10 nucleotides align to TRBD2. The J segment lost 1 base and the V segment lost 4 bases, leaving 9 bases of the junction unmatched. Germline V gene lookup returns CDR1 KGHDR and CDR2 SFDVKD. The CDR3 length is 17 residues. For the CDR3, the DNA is TGTGCCACCAGTGACTATATCCGGACTAGCGGATCCTACGAGCAGTACTTC. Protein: CATSDYIRTSGSYEQYF.

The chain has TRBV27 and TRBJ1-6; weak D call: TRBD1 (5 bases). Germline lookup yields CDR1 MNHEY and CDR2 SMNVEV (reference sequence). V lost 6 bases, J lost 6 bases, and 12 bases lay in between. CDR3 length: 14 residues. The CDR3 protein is CASSGGATNSPLHF. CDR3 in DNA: TGTGCCAGCAGCGGAGGGGCAACTAATTCACCCCTCCACTTT.

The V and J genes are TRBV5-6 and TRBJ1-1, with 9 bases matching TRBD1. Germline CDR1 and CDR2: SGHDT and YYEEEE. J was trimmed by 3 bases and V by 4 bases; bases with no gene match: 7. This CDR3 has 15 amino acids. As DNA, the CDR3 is TGTGCCAGCAGCGCCTACGACAGGGGGGACACTGAAGCTTTCTTT. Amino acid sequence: CASSAYDRGDTEAFF.

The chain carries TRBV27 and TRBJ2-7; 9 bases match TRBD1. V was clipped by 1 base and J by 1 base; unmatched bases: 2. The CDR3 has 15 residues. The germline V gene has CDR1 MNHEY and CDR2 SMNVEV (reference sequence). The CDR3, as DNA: TGTGCCAGCAGTTTATGGGACAGGGCATCCTACGAGCAGTACTTC. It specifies CASSLWDRASYEQYF.

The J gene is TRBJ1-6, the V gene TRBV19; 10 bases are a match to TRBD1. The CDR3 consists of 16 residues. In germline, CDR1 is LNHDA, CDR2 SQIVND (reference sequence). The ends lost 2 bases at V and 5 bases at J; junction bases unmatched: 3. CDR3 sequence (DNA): TGTGCCAGTAGTATACCCGGACAGGGGGATAATTCACCCCTCCACTTT. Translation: CASSIPGQGDNSPLHF. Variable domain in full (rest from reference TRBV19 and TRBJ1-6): DGGITQSPKYLFRKEGQNVTLSCEQNLNHDAMYWYRQDPGQGLRLIYYSQIVNDFQKGDIAEGYSVSREKKESFPLTVTSAQKNPTAFYLCASSIPGQGDNSPLHFGNGTRLTVT.

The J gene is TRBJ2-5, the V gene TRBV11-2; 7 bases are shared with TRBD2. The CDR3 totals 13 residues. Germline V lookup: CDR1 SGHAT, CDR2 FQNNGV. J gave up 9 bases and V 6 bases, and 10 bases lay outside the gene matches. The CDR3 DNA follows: TGTGCCAGCAGGGTAGCGGGTCCGGGGGCCCAGTACTTC. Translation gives CASRVAGPGAQYF.

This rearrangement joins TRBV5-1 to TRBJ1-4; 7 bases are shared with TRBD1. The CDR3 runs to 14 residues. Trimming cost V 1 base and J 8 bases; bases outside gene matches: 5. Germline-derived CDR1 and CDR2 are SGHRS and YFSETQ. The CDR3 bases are TGCGCCAGCAGCTTGAGGGACAGAGGAGAAAAACTGTTTTTT. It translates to CASSLRDRGEKLFF.